The rows below give T cell receptor beta chains drawn from one sample of a study of cytomegalovirus exposure and HLA in healthy donors. The method was immunoSEQ multiplex PCR; TCRdb's version includes in-frame clones alone and lacks a portion of them. Of approximately 160,000 clones in the sample, about four fifths were seen once. The sequenced sample consisted of PBMCs. These receptors came from a girl under 18 in good health and CMV-seropositive. Both conserved end residues are part of each CDR3.

CDR3aa	j_gene	v_gene	len
CASSEDVRSYGYTF	TRBJ1-2	TRBV6-1	14
CAWSVNRNRNGYTF	TRBJ1-2	TRBV30	14
CAWTLAGAYSYEQYF	TRBJ2-7	TRBV30	15
CASSVAMGAGEPQHF	TRBJ1-5	TRBV9	15
CASSRLFSGANVLTF	TRBJ2-6	TRBV7-9	15
CATSREGPGEQFF	TRBJ2-1	TRBV15	13
CASSRQGDSKYGYTF	TRBJ1-2	TRBV6-5	15
CASSDWTGSGETQYF	TRBJ2-5	TRBV9	15
CASSLAGREKNTGELFF	TRBJ2-2	TRBV5-6	17
CASSLNLGQETQYF	TRBJ2-5	TRBV5-4	14
CASSRSGNTEAFF	TRBJ1-1	TRBV6-5	13
CASSEVGEPNTGELFF	TRBJ2-2	TRBV6-1	16
CASSQPLAASTDTQYF	TRBJ2-3	TRBV5-1	16
CAWSLAREQYF	-	TRBV30	11
CASSLTGTDTQYF	TRBJ2-3	TRBV11-2	13
CASSLRTGGSEGTQYF	TRBJ2-5	TRBV4-1	16
CASSLGHLNTEAFF	TRBJ1-1	TRBV7-2	14
CASSAGGAAFGKLFF	TRBJ1-4	TRBV9	15
CASSLRVRYEQYF	TRBJ2-7	TRBV7-2	13
CASSVDRGGSTEAFF	TRBJ1-1	TRBV5-1	15
CASSQEPGRTATNEKLFF	TRBJ1-4	TRBV4-2	18
CASSTGGTGELFF	TRBJ2-2	TRBV7-9	13
CASSPSGDPYNEQFF	TRBJ2-1	TRBV27	15
CASSGQGVANYGYTF	TRBJ1-2	TRBV27	15
CAGRRSTSGGTYEQYF	TRBJ2-7	TRBV30	16
CARGSGGYTF	TRBJ1-2	TRBV1	10
CASRDPQGGNTEAFF	TRBJ1-1	TRBV6-1	15
CASSQAPGQGLSSPLHF	TRBJ1-6	TRBV4-1	17
CASSLGTGGFRPQHF	TRBJ1-5	TRBV19	15
CASSLMGEGNTEAFF	TRBJ1-1	TRBV7-6	15
CASSHIPVKNIQYF	TRBJ2-4	TRBV7-2	14
CASSAPGTGLKAFF	TRBJ1-1	TRBV7-9	14